This TCR beta chain was sequenced during a study of cytomegalovirus exposure and HLA in healthy donors. V was pared by 6 bases and J by 4 bases, with 2 bases of the junction left unmatched. Germline V gene sequence: CDR1 ENHRY, CDR2 SYGVKD. CDR3 length equals 15 residues. PCR was performed using 60 Vbeta and 13 Jbeta primers. Only in-frame clones appear in the TCRdb table, and some are missing; sequencing was by immunoSEQ multiplex PCR. There are around 95,000 clones in the sample; around 83% occur only once, and under 4% lies in the top ten. The receptor's source is a female donor in good health and CMV-seropositive. The sample was PBMCs. This chain joins TRBV10-3 and TRBJ2-2, with TRBD2 matching 13 bases. DNA for the CDR3: TGTGCCATCAGGTGGACTAGCGGGGGCACCGGGGAGCTGTTTTTT. Protein: CAIRWTSGGTGELFF.